The source of this T cell receptor beta chain is a study of control samples from healthy donors and cancer patients. Some clones are missing from TCRdb's copy, which holds only in-frame ones; the method was immunoSEQ multiplex PCR. Among fewer than 60,000 clones listed, approximately 86% were seen once. Trimming at V came to 1 base and at J to 1 base, leaving 4 bases not matched to a gene. The CDR3 runs 16 residues. Germline loops: CDR1 SGHTA, CDR2 FQGNSA. The rearrangement joins TRBV7-2 to TRBJ1-1, with TRBD1 matching 9 bases. The receptor's source is a woman between 45 and 60 years old with lung cancer. The sample was PBMCs. CDR3 residues: CASSLDLGQGNTEAFF. CDR3 coding DNA: TGTGCCAGCAGCTTAGATTTGGGACAGGGGAACACTGAAGCTTTCTTT.